This is a list of T cell receptor beta chains from one sample in a study of blood T cell repertoires in COVID-19. Only in-frame clones appear in the TCRdb table, and some are missing; sequencing was by immunoSEQ multiplex PCR. The data show under 12,000 clones, with roughly four fifths seen just once and roughly a third held by the top ten. The sequenced sample was peripheral blood. Source of these receptors: a man aged 50 or older with active COVID-19. Each CDR3 is given with its conserved first and last residue. The order of the fields is D gene, clone size, V gene, J gene, CDR3 protein, CDR3 DNA. A D gene is named only where the DNA matches it firmly. The size of a clone is reported for some rows only, either as once, few or many, or as a class for expanded clones.

>TRBD1|.|TRBV28|TRBJ2-1
CASRGDSDASYNEQFF
TGTGCCAGCAGAGGGGACAGCGATGCTTCCTACAATGAGCAGTTCTTC
>TRBD1|.|TRBV7-3|TRBJ2-5
CASSLTGTGVLETQYF
TGTGCCAGCAGCCTAACCGGGACAGGGGTGTTGGAGACCCAGTACTTC
>.|.|TRBV5-5|TRBJ2-2
CASSSDPPSGRGFGELFF
TGTGCCAGCAGCAGCGACCCTCCCTCGGGGAGAGGGTTTGGGGAGCTGTTTTTT
>.|few|TRBV19|TRBJ1-5
CASSEGQHSNQPQHF
TGTGCCAGTAGTGAAGGACAGCATAGCAATCAGCCCCAGCATTTT
>TRBD2|.|TRBV3-1/TRBV3-2|TRBJ2-7
CASSQDSGRAYEQYF
TGTGCCAGCAGCCAAGATAGCGGGAGGGCCTACGAGCAGTACTTC
>TRBD1|once|TRBV7-8|TRBJ1-3
CASSFYRGSGNTIYF
TGTGCCAGCAGCTTCTACAGGGGCTCTGGAAACACCATATATTTT
>.|.|TRBV25-1|TRBJ2-3
CASRPDTTDTQYF
TGTGCCAGCAGACCCGACACGACAGATACGCAGTATTTT
>.|once|TRBV3-1/TRBV3-2|TRBJ2-5
CASSQGPGQETQYF
TGTGCCAGCAGCCAAGGTCCAGGTCAAGAGACCCAGTACTTC
>.|.|TRBV28|TRBJ2-7
CASSLSRYYEQYF
TGTGCCAGCAGTTTATCGAGATACTACGAGCAGTACTTC
>.|.|TRBV25-1|TRBJ2-7
CASSGVGGSYEQYF
TGTGCCAGCAGTGGTGTGGGGGGCTCCTACGAGCAGTACTTC
>.|.|TRBV4-1|TRBJ2-5
CASSQGREETQYF
TGCGCCAGCAGCCAAGGCCGGGAAGAGACCCAGTACTTC
>TRBD1|large|TRBV5-5|TRBJ1-5
CASSQGQGAWQPQHF
TGTGCCAGCAGCCAGGGACAGGGGGCATGGCAGCCCCAGCATTTT
>TRBD1|.|TRBV9|TRBJ2-5
CASSVAGTGPETQYF
TGTGCCAGCAGCGTAGCCGGGACAGGGCCCGAGACCCAGTACTTC
>TRBD1|.|TRBV5-6|TRBJ2-7
CASRYGQGGYEQYF
TGTGCCAGCAGATACGGACAGGGAGGCTACGAGCAGTACTTC
>TRBD1|once|TRBV5-1|TRBJ2-7
CASSLALDRGRYEQYF
TGCGCCAGCAGCTTGGCCTTGGACAGGGGACGATACGAGCAGTACTTC
>TRBD2|once|TRBV2|TRBJ2-1
CASSSGLAGAGGNEQFF
TGTGCCAGCAGTTCGGGACTAGCGGGGGCCGGGGGCAATGAGCAGTTCTTC
>.|.|TRBV5-6|TRBJ2-2
CASSLAPATTSTGELFF
TGTGCCAGCAGCTTGGCTCCAGCGACTACATCCACCGGGGAGCTGTTTTTT
>.|.|TRBV7-8|TRBJ1-5
CASSFTGINQPQHF
TGTGCCAGCAGCTTTACAGGAATAAATCAGCCCCAGCATTTT
>.|.|TRBV27|TRBJ2-1
CASRIKQSSYNEQFF
TGTGCCAGCAGGATCAAACAGAGCTCCTACAATGAGCAGTTCTTC
>.|.|TRBV15|TRBJ2-2
CATSRTGGELFF
TGTGCCACCAGCAGAACAGGCGGGGAGCTGTTTTTT
>TRBD1|few|TRBV9|TRBJ2-1
CASSVGRDRGLDEQFF
TGTGCCAGCAGCGTAGGTCGGGACAGGGGGCTCGATGAGCAGTTCTTC
>TRBD1|.|TRBV27|TRBJ1-2
CASSLRQGVDGYTF
TGTGCCAGCAGTTTACGGCAGGGGGTTGATGGCTACACCTTC
>TRBD1|.|TRBV7-9|TRBJ2-7
CASTKGQGYEQYF
TGTGCCAGCACCAAGGGACAGGGCTACGAGCAGTACTTC